This is a list of T cell receptor beta chains from one sample in a study of early T cells in non-severe SARS-CoV-2 infection. In TCRdb, the 5' RACE reads were re-called with MiXCR into one record per CDR3 protein. This table holds 35,000 to 50,000 distinct CDR3 sequences, around 5.8% found once. The source was whole blood, collected at baseline. The receptors originated from an adult who was a healthcare worker with PCR-confirmed SARS-CoV-2 infection or an uninfected control (not recorded which). The CDR3 runs from the conserved cysteine through the conserved F or W. A D gene is named only where the DNA matches it firmly. The listing skips clone size in some rows; elsewhere it reads once, few, many or a size class.

d_call	v_call	clone_size	j_call	cdr3_nt	cdr3_aa
TRBD2	TRBV6-1	many	TRBJ2-5	TGTGCCAGCAGTGAACAAGGGACTACCACTGAGACCCAGTACTTC	CASSEQGTTTETQYF
.	TRBV27	many	TRBJ1-5	TGTGCCACCGGGGCCGAACGCAATCAGCCCCAGCATTTT	CATGAERNQPQHF
.	TRBV12-3/TRBV12-4	.	TRBJ2-1	TGTGCCAGCAGCCAGGGTGGCAATGAGCAGTTCTTC	CASSQGGNEQFF
.	TRBV21-1	many	TRBJ1-2	TGTGCCAGCAGATTGAGACAGGCCGACTATGGCTACACCTTC	CASRLRQADYGYTF
.	TRBV29-1	few	TRBJ1-2	TGCAGCGTTGAAGATCAACCTAACTATGGCTACACCTTC	CSVEDQPNYGYTF
TRBD2	TRBV20-1	medium-sized	TRBJ2-5	TGCAGTGCTAGAGATAACAGCGGGAGTCGAGAGACCCAGTACTTC	CSARDNSGSRETQYF
.	TRBV14	many	TRBJ2-1	TGTGCCAGCAGCCGAATAGGCGGGAATTATAATGAGCAGTTCTTC	CASSRIGGNYNEQFF
TRBD2	TRBV6-5	few	TRBJ2-1	TGTGCCAGCAGCTCCGGGACTAGTAACCACAATGAGCAGTTCTTC	CASSSGTSNHNEQFF
TRBD2	TRBV5-1	many	TRBJ2-1	TGCGCCAGCAGCCACGGGGAGCGGGGAGAGCAGTTCTTC	CASSHGERGEQFF
.	TRBV11-2	.	TRBJ1-1	TGTGCCAGCAGCTTAGCCGGCGGGGGCCTGAACACTGAAGCTTTCTTT	CASSLAGGGLNTEAFF
TRBD2	TRBV4-1	many	TRBJ2-7	TGCGCCAGCAGCCCCACTAGCGCACAATCCTACGAGCAGTACTTC	CASSPTSAQSYEQYF
.	TRBV12-3/TRBV12-4	many	TRBJ2-7	TGTGCCAGCAGTTTAGTGGCAGTCTACGAGCAGTACTTC	CASSLVAVYEQYF
.	TRBV30	many	TRBJ2-7	TGTGCCTGGAGATTGACGCGGGCGTACGAGCAGTACTTC	CAWRLTRAYEQYF
TRBD2	TRBV5-4	many	TRBJ2-1	TGTGCCAGCAATTCGGCGGGGGACAATGAGCAGTTCTTC	CASNSAGDNEQFF
.	TRBV20-1	many	TRBJ2-5	TGCAGTGCGACGGGCCCCCAAGAGACCCAGTACTTC	CSATGPQETQYF
.	TRBV4-2	many	TRBJ2-7	TGTGCCAGCAGCCAAGATTTGGACCAGGGGGAGCAGTACTTC	CASSQDLDQGEQYF
.	TRBV6-2/TRBV6-3	many	TRBJ2-3	TGTGCCAGCAGTTACGGAGTCAGGGGCCATCAAACGCAGTATTTT	CASSYGVRGHQTQYF
.	TRBV25-1	many	TRBJ1-6	TGTGCCAGCACAGGGGAGTCCTATAATTCACCCCTCCACTTT	CASTGESYNSPLHF
.	TRBV6-2/TRBV6-3	few	TRBJ2-3	TGTGCCAGCAGTTCAAGCAATAGGGATACGCAGTATTTT	CASSSSNRDTQYF
TRBD1	TRBV29-1	once	TRBJ2-7	TGCAGCGTATTCCAGGGGGCCTCCTACGAGCAGTACTTC	CSVFQGASYEQYF
.	TRBV9	many	TRBJ2-2	TGTGCCAGCCGTGGGCAGATTAACACCGGGGAGCTGTTTTTT	CASRGQINTGELFF
TRBD1	TRBV14	.	TRBJ1-2	TGTGCCAGCGGGACAGGCTATGGCTACACCTTC	CASGTGYGYTF
.	TRBV20-1	few	TRBJ2-5	TGCAGTGCTAGTCTCTCGGAGACCCAGTACTTC	CSASLSETQYF
.	TRBV5-5	many	TRBJ2-6	TGTGCCAGCACCCCTGCCCGAACAGACTCTGGGGCCAACGTCCTGACTTTC	CASTPARTDSGANVLTF
TRBD2	TRBV6-6	.	TRBJ2-3	TGTGCCAGCAGTCGAGCGGGGGGGCCGGGTAATACGCAGTATTTT	CASSRAGGPGNTQYF
.	TRBV11-2	many	TRBJ1-5	TGTGCCAGCAGCTGGGACGGGAGCAATCAGCCCCAGCATTTT	CASSWDGSNQPQHF
.	TRBV6-1	.	TRBJ2-7	TGTGCCAGCAGTGAAAGCCCCCATGCGAGCTCCGCCGAAAGTTACGAGCAGTACTTC	CASSESPHASSAESYEQYF
TRBD2	TRBV20-1	many	TRBJ2-5	TGCAGTGCCCGCCCTAGCGGGAGGGGTGAGACCCAGTACTTC	CSARPSGRGETQYF
TRBD1	TRBV15	.	TRBJ1-5	TGTGCCACCAGCAGACCCTCTACAGGGGGCGTTCAGCCCCAGCATTTT	CATSRPSTGGVQPQHF
.	TRBV27	many	TRBJ2-7	TGTGCCAGCAGTAGGACGGGACCCTCCTACGAGCAGTACTTC	CASSRTGPSYEQYF
.	TRBV29-1	many	TRBJ1-3	TGCAGCTTCTCCAGAGACTCTGGAAACACCATATATTTT	CSFSRDSGNTIYF
.	TRBV7-2	.	TRBJ2-2	TGTGCCAGCAGCTTGGACAGTACGAACACCGGGGAGCTGTTTTTT	CASSLDSTNTGELFF
TRBD1	TRBV10-2	many	TRBJ1-6	TGCGCCAGCAGTGTCGGGGGACAGGGTTCACCCCTCCACTTT	CASSVGGQGSPLHF
.	TRBV14	few	TRBJ1-3	TGTGCCAGCAGCCTCGGAAACACCATATATTTT	CASSLGNTIYF
.	TRBV6-5	many	TRBJ1-2	TGTGCCAGCAGTGAACGGATTTTCTATGGCTACACCTTC	CASSERIFYGYTF
TRBD2	TRBV7-6	few	TRBJ2-3	TGTGCCAGCAGCTTAGTCAGCGGGGGGACAGATACGCAGTATTTT	CASSLVSGGTDTQYF
.	TRBV30	many	TRBJ1-1	TGTGCCTGGAGTGTGAGGGGCCTAATGAACACTGAAGCTTTCTTT	CAWSVRGLMNTEAFF
.	TRBV4-1	.	TRBJ2-2	TGCGCCAGCAGCCAAGATAGGTCAGGGTACACCGGGGAGCTGTTTTTT	CASSQDRSGYTGELFF
.	TRBV12-3/TRBV12-4	many	TRBJ1-2	TGTGCCAGCAGTTTACTCCTGCGAAGTGGCTACACCTTC	CASSLLLRSGYTF
.	TRBV24-1	many	TRBJ1-2	TGTGCCACCGAACCTGTGACTAACTATGGCTACACCTTC	CATEPVTNYGYTF
.	TRBV7-3	.	TRBJ1-1	TGTGCCAGCAGCCCCTACGAGGGGACTGAAGCTTTCTTT	CASSPYEGTEAFF
.	TRBV7-8	few	TRBJ2-5	TGTGCCAGCAGCTTTAGCGCCGAGACCCAGTACTTC	CASSFSAETQYF
.	TRBV4-1	many	TRBJ1-2	TGCGCCAGCAGCCTCCAAGGCCGTGTTGGCTACACCTTC	CASSLQGRVGYTF
.	TRBV10-3	many	TRBJ1-1	TGTGCCATCAGTGTGGGGGGTAACACTGAAGCTTTCTTT	CAISVGGNTEAFF
.	TRBV12-3/TRBV12-4	.	TRBJ1-2	TGTGCCAGCAATCGGGGAGGAGTTGGCTACACCTTC	CASNRGGVGYTF
.	TRBV6-1	many	TRBJ2-5	TGTGCCAGCAGTGAAGCGCTTTTAGGGGCCGCCTCGGGAGAGACCCAGTACTTC	CASSEALLGAASGETQYF
.	TRBV14	many	TRBJ1-6	TGTGCCAGCAGCCAAGGAAGGGGGAATTCACCCCTCCACTTT	CASSQGRGNSPLHF
.	TRBV6-5	many	TRBJ1-1	TGTGCCAGCAGACTCGGACGGTTCACTGAAGCTTTCTTT	CASRLGRFTEAFF
.	TRBV7-3	many	TRBJ2-2	TGTGCCAGCAGCTTGGGCGGCTCTAATGCCGGGGAGCTGTTTTTT	CASSLGGSNAGELFF
.	TRBV5-6	many	TRBJ2-7	TGTGCCAGCAGCCCCTGGCGGGGTAGATCAGTCCACGAGCAGTACTTC	CASSPWRGRSVHEQYF